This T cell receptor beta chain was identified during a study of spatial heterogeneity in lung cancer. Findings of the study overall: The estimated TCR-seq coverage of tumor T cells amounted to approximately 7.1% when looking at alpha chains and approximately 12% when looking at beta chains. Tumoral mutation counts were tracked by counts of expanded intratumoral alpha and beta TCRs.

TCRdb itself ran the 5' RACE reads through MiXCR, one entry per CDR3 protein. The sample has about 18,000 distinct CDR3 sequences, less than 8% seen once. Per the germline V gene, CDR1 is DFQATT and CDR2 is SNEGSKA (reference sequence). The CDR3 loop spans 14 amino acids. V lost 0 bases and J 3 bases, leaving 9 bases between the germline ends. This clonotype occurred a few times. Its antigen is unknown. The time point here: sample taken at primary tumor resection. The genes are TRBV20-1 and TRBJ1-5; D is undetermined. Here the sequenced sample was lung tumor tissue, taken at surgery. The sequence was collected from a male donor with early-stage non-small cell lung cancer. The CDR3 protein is CSARDMQANQPQHF. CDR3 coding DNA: TGCAGTGCTAGAGATATGCAGGCCAATCAGCCCCAGCATTTT.